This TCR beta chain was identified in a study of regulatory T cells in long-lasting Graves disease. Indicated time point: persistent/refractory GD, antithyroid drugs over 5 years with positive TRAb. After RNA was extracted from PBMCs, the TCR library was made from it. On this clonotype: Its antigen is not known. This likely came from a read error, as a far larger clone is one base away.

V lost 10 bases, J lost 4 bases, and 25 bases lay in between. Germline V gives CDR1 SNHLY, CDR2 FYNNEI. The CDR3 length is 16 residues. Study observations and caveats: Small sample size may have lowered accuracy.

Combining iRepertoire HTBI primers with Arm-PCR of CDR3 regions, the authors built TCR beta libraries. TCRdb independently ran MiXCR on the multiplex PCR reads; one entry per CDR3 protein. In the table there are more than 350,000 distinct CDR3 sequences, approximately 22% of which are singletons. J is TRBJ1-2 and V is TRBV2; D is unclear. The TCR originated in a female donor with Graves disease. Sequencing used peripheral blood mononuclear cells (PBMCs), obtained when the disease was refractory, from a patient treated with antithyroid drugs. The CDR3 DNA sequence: TGTGCCACCAGCGGAGCGACGATAGGACTGAGCTATGGCTACACCTTC. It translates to CATSGATIGLSYGYTF. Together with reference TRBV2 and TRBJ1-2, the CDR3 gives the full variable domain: EPEVTQTPSHQVTQMGQEVILRCVPISNHLYFYWYRQILGQKVEFLVSFYNNEISEKSEIFDDQFSVERPDGSNFTLKIRSTKLEDSAMYFCATSGATIGLSYGYTFGSGTRLTVV.